This T cell receptor (beta chain) was profiled in a study of T-cell memory formation after mild COVID-19. The germline gives CDR1 DFQATT, CDR2 SNEGSKA (reference sequence). The CDR3 sequence is 11 residues long. V was cut by 3 bases and J by 6 bases, with 9 bases left in between. Regarding this clonotype: Antigen: not known.

TCRdb re-analysed the 5' RACE reads in MiXCR, keeping a single row per CDR3 protein. The top ten hold about 8.6% of the sample, which has 550,000 to 650,000 distinct CDR3 sequences, around 16% seen once. Study-level results: Second-wave clones peaking on day 37 lacked confirmed SARS-CoV-2 specificity.

The specimen sequenced was PBMCs or a T cell subset sorted from them (not recorded which). The V and J genes are TRBV20-1 and TRBJ2-7; a weak D match, TRBD2 (5 bases). This TCR was sampled from an adult woman who had mild COVID-19 (a few samples of this study predate the infection). Cell type and time point are not known. CDR3 DNA sequence: TGCAGTGCTAGCCGGACTGTCGAGCAGTACTTC. Residues: CSASRTVEQYF.